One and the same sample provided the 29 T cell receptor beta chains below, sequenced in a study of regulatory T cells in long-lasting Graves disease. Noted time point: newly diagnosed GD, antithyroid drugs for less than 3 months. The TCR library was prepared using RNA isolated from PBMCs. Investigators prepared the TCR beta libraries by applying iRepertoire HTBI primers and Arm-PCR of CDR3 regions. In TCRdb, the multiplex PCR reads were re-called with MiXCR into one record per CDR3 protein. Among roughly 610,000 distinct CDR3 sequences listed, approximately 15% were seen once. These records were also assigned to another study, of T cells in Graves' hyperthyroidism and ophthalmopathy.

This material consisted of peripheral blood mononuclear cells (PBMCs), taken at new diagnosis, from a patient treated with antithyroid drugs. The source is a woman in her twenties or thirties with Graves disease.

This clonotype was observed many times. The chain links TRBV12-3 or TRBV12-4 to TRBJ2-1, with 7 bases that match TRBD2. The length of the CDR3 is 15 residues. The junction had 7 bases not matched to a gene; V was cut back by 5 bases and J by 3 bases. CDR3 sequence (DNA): TGTGCCAGCAGTCCTCGAGCGGGACTCTACAATGAGCAGTTCTTC. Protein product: CASSPRAGLYNEQFF.

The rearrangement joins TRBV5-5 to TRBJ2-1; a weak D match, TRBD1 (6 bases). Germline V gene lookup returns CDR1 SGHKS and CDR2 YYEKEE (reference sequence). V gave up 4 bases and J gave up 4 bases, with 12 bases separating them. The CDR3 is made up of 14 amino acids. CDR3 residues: CASSGRTAYNEQFF. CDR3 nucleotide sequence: TGTGCCAGCAGCGGCCGGACAGCTTACAATGAGCAGTTCTTC.

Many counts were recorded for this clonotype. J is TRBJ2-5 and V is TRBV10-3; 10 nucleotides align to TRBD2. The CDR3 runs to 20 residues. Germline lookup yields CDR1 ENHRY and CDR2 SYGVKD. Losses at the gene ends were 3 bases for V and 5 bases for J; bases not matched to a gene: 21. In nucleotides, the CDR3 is TGTGCCATCAGTGACCCCCCCGGACTAGCGGATCGGAGGGGGATTGAGACCCAGTACTTC. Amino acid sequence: CAISDPPGLADRRGIETQYF.

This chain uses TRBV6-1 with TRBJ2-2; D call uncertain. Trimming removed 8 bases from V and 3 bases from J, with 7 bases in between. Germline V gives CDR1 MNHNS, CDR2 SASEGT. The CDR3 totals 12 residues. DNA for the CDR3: TGTGCCAGCCCGGTCGACACCGGGGAGCTGTTTTTT. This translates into CASPVDTGELFF.

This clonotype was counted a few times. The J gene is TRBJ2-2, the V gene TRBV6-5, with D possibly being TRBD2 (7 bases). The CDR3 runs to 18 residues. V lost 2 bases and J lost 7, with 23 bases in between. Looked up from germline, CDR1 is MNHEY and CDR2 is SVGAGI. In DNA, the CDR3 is TGTGCCAGCAGTTACACGGGGGCTGGACGGGGGGCAGACGGGGAGCTGTTTTTT. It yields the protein CASSYTGAGRGADGELFF.

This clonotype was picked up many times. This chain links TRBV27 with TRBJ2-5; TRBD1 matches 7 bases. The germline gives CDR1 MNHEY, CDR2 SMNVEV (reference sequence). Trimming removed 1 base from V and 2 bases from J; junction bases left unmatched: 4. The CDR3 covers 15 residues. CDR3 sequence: CASSLWTGAQETQYF. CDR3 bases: TGTGCCAGCAGTTTATGGACAGGCGCTCAAGAGACCCAGTACTTC.

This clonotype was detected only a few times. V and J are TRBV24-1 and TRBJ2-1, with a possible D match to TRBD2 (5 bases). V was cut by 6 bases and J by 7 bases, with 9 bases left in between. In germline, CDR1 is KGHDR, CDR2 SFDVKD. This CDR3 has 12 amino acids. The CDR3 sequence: CATSPTGNEQFF. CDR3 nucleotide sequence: TGTGCCACCAGTCCTACGGGGAATGAGCAGTTCTTC.

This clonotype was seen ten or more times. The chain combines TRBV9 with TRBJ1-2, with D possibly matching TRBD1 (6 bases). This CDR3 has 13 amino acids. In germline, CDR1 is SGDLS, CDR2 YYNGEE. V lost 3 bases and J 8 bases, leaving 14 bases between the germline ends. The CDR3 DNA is TGTGCCAGCAGCGAACAACAGGGCTTCGGCTACACCTTC. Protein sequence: CASSEQQGFGYTF.

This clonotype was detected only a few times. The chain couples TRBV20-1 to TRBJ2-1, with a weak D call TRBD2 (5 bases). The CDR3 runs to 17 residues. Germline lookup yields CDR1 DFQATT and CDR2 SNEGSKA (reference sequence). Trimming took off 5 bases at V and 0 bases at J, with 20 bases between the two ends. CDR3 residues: CSAGPPGGLSSYNEQFF. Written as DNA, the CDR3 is TGCAGTGCTGGCCCCCCTGGAGGTCTTAGCTCCTACAATGAGCAGTTCTTC.

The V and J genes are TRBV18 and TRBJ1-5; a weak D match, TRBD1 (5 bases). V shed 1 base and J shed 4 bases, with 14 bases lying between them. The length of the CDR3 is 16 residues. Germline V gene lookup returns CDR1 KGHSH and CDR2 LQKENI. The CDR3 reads CASSPQEGIGNQPQHF. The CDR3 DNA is TGTGCCAGCTCACCACAAGAGGGGATAGGGAATCAGCCCCAGCATTTT.

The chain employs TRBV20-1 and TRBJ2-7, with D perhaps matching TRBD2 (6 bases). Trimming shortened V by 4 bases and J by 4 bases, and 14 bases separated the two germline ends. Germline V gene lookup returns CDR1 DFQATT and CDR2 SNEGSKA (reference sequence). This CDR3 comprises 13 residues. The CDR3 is CSATKTSIYEQYF. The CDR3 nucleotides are TGCAGTGCTACCAAGACTAGTATTTACGAGCAGTACTTC.

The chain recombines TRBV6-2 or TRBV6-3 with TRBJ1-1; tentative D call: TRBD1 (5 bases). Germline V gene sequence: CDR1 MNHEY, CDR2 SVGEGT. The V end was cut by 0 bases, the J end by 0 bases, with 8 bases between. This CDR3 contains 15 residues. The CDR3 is CASSYSDTLNTEAFF. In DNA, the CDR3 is TGTGCCAGCAGTTACTCGGACACGCTGAACACTGAAGCTTTCTTT.

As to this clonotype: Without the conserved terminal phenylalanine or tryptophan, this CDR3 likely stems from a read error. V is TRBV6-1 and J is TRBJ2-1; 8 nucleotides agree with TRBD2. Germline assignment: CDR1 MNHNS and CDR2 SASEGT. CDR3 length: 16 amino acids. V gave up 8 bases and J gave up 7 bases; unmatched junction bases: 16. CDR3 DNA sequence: TGTGCCAGCTATACGAGGGGCCCGCGGGAGGAGAATGAGCAGTTCTCC. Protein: CASYTRGPREENEQFS.

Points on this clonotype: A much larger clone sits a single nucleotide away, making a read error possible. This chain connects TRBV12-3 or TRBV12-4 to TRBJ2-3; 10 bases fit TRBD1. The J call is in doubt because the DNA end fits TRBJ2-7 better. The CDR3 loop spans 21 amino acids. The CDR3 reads CASRGRGGQGEGSKLGYEQYF. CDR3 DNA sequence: TGTGCCAGCAGGGGAAGGGGCGGACAGGGGGAGGGTTCCAAACTGGGCTATGAGCAGTACTTC.

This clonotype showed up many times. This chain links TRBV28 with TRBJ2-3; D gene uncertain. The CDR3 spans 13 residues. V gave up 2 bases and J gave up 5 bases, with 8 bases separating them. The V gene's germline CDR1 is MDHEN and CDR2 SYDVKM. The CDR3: CASSLRAEDTQYF. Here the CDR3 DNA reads TGTGCCAGCAGTTTAAGGGCGGAAGATACGCAGTATTTT.

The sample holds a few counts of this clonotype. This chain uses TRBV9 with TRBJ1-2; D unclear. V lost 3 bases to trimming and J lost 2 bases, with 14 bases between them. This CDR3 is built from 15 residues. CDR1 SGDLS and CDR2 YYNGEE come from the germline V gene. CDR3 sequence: CASSAYANQNYGYTF. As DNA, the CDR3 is TGTGCCAGCAGCGCATACGCAAACCAGAACTATGGCTACACCTTC.

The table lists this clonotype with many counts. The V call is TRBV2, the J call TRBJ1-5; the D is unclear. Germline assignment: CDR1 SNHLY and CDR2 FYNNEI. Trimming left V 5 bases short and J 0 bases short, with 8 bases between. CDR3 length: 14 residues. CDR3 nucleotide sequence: TGTGCCAGCAGTTTGGAGAATAGCAATCAGCCCCAGCATTTT. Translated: CASSLENSNQPQHF. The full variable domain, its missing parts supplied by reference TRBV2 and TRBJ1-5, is EPEVTQTPSHQVTQMGQEVILRCVPISNHLYFYWYRQILGQKVEFLVSFYNNEISEKSEIFDDQFSVERPDGSNFTLKIRSTKLEDSAMYFCASSLENSNQPQHFGDGTRLSIL.

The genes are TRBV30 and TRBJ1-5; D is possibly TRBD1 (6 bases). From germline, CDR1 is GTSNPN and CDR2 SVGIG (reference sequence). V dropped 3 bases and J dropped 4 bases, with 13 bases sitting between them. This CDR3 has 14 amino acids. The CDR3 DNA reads TGTGCCTGGAGCCGGACAGCTGGAAATCAGCCCCAGCATTTT. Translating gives CAWSRTAGNQPQHF.

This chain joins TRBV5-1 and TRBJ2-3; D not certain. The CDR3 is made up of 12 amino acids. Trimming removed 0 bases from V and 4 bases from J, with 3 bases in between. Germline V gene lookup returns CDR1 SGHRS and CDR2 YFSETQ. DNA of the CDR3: TGCGCCAGCAGCTTGGAGCCAGATACGCAGTATTTT. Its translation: CASSLEPDTQYF.

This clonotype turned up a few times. The CDR3 protein is CATQGALYEQYF. CDR3 nucleotide sequence: TGTGCCACCCAAGGGGCACTCTACGAGCAGTACTTC. The V call is TRBV19, the J call TRBJ2-7; the D gene is possibly TRBD1 (5 bases). The CDR3 spans 12 residues. Trimming pared 10 bases from V and 3 bases from J, leaving 13 bases between. The germline gives CDR1 LNHDA, CDR2 SQIVND (reference sequence).

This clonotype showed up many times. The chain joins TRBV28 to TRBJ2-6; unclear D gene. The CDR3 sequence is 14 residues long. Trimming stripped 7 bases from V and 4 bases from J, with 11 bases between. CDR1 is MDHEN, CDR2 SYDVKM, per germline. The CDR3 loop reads CASKTSFGANVLTF. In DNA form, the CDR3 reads TGTGCCAGCAAGACGAGTTTCGGGGCCAACGTCCTGACTTTC. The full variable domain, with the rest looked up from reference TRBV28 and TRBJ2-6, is DVKVTQSSRYLVKRTGEKVFLECVQDMDHENMFWYRQDPGLGLRLIYFSYDVKMKEKGDIPEGYSVSREKKERFSLILESASTNQTSMYLCASKTSFGANVLTFGAGSRLTVL.

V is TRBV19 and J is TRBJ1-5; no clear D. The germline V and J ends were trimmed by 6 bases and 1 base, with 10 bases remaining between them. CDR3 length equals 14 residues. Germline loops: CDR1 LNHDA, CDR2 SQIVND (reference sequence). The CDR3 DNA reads TGTGCCAGTAGGTTCCGGGAAAGCAATCAGCCCCAGCATTTT. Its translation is CASRFRESNQPQHF.

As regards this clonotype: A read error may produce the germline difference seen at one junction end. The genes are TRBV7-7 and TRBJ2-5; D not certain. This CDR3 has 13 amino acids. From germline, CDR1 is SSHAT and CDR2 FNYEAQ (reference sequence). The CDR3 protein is CASSVFKEETQYF. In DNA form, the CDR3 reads TGTGCTAGCAGCGTATTCAAGGAAGAGACCCAGTACTTC.

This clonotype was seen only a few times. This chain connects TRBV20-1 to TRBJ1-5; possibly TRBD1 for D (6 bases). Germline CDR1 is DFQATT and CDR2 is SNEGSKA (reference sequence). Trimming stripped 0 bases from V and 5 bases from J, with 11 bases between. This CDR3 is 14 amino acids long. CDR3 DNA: TGCAGTGCTAGAGACGGCAGGGGATATCAGCCCCAGCATTTT. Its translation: CSARDGRGYQPQHF.

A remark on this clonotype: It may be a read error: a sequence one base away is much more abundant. The CDR3: CASSPRGGTALANYGYTF. The CDR3 region has the DNA TGTGCCAGCAGCCCACGAGGAGGGACGGCGCTCGCTAACTATGGCTACACCTTC. This chain links TRBV6-1 with TRBJ1-2, with D possibly matching TRBD1 (5 bases). Per the germline V gene, CDR1 is MNHNS and CDR2 is SASEGT. V lost 6 bases and J 0 bases, leaving 23 bases between the germline ends. This CDR3 comprises 18 residues.

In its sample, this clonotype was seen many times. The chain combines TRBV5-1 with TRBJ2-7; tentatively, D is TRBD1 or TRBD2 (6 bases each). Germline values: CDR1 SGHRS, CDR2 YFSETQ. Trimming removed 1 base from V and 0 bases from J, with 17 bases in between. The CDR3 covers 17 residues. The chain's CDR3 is CASSLQMGGSGSYEQYF. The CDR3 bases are TGCGCCAGCAGCTTGCAAATGGGGGGCTCCGGCTCCTACGAGCAGTACTTC.

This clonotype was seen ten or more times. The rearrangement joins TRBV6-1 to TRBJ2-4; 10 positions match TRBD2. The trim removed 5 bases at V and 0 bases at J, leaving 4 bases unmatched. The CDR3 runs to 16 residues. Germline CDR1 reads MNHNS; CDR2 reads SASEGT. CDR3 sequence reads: CASSPRLAGAKNIQYF. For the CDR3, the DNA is TGTGCCAGCAGTCCCCGACTAGCGGGAGCCAAAAACATTCAGTACTTC.

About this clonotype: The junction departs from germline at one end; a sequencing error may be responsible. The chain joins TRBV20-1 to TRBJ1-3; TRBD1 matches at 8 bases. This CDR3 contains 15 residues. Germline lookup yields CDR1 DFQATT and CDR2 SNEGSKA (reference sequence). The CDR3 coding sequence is TGCAGTGCTAGAAACAGGGGGAGGGCTGGAAACGCCATATATTTT. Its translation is CSARNRGRAGNAIYF.

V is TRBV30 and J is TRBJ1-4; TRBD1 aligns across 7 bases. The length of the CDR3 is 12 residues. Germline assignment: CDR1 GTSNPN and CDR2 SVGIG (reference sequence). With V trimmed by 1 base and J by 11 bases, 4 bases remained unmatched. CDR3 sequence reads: CAWSGQGEKLFF. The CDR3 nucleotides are TGTGCCTGGAGTGGACAGGGAGAGAAACTGTTTTTT.